This note documents a single T cell receptor beta chain sequence. Its antigen has not been determined. No base qualities exist here, and no much larger clone lies one base off it. The sample comes from a study of blood T cell repertoires in COVID-19 (dated by TCRdb to between 2020 and 2021). Looking at the study overall: Collaborator samples came from the United States, Italy and Spain and covered acute and convalescent phases of COVID-19. Nearly every sample came with metadata listing a de-identified subject ID, COVID-19 status, age in years and sex. HLA class I and class II types, where available, came from metadata supplied by the sample provider rather than from assay-based typing. The repertoires were released in a freely available public database meant as a resource for research on the immune response to SARS-CoV-2. The samples were drawn from the first 160 participants of the ongoing ImmuneRACE study and from 950 to 1,500 subjects provided by 6 global collaborators. Deeply sampled blood TCRbeta repertoires from subjects exposed to, actively infected with, or recovered from COVID-19 were included in the dataset. The material from the prospective study consisted of cDNA or gDNA derived from T cells, B-cell-depleted T cells, or PBMCs. Summary of the overall study and its limitations: Clinical and demographic metadata were provided uncurated, with the amount varying by source and participant.

The collaborating institutions used their own protocols to collect whole blood in K2EDTA tubes. Collaborator samples were shipped for TCRbeta analysis as frozen whole blood, isolated PBMCs, or DNA extracted from either sample type. V is cut back by 1 base and J by 7 bases, with 9 bases in the junction unmatched. Spanning cysteine to phenylalanine, the CDR3 consists of 17 amino acids. Solely the CDR3 DNA is kept, with 51 bases framed from the first base. From a lookup of the germline V gene (reference sequence), CDR1 and CDR2 are LGHDT and YNNKEL. The immunoSEQ Assay, a bias-controlled multiplex PCR, was used to amplify TCRbeta CDR3 regions from genomic DNA. The study's processing was this. The number of nucleated cells in each sample was estimated from the amplification of reference gene primers within the assay. Sequence reads were collapsed and filtered to measure the absolute abundance of every unique TCRbeta CDR3 rearrangement. Productive Simpson clonality was computed per sample as the square root of Simpson's diversity index over productive rearrangements. Not all clones reach the TCRdb copy of this immuneACCESS table, which keeps in-frame sequences only. Checked studies attribute under half of the gap to unresolved V genes and leave the rest unexplained. The D gene and trimming were derived from the DNA, and the V and J assignments and clone size from that table. This sample has about 84,000 clones in its table, and more than 90% of those were observed once. More than 4% of the sample lies in the top ten.

Recombination linked TRBV3-1 (or the pseudogene TRBV3-2) to TRBJ2-1, and 11 junction bases match TRBD2. Sample: peripheral blood. The sequence was obtained from a human donor with active COVID-19. The donor label of this sample is uncertain. The CDR3 reads as follows: CASSQVALAGGKNEQFF. The nucleotide sequence is TGTGCCAGCAGCCAAGTTGCCCTAGCGGGGGGAAAGAATGAGCAGTTCTTC.